This T cell receptor (beta chain) was documented in a study of cytomegalovirus exposure and HLA in healthy donors (dated by TCRdb to 2016 to 2017). Background on the whole study: An earlier analysis of roughly 570 of the donors reported about 280 Gb of sequence data and 95 million to 140 million unique TCR beta sequences obtained from around 180 million T cells. Roughly 320 gigabases of sequencing data and 75 million to 85 million unique TCR sequences made up an early release that covered approximately 620 HLA-typed donors. Using immunosequencing, the study profiled T cell repertoires from 500 to 800 subjects and related those repertoires to cytomegalovirus serostatus. A later genetic analysis took genome-wide SNP genotypes for about 65% of the 666 donors and used that subset as a discovery cohort. A separate validation cohort of about 110 different subjects was used in addition to the approximately 700-subject first cohort. A later analysis re-examined previously published TCR beta repertoires from 600 to 700 donors and added high-resolution HLA genotyping to investigate patterns of TCR occurrence. Rather than using new phenotypic data, the later analysis identified candidate immune exposures from TCR beta sequences and from how often those sequences occurred across donors. HLA typing covered class I and class II loci at four-digit resolution. Every discovery cohort repertoire had been produced on one sequencing platform. Alongside the repertoire data, information on donor age, sex, ethnicity and CMV serostatus was compiled. High-throughput TCR immunosequencing, statistical association of individual TCRs with disease status, and machine learning were combined to predict cytomegalovirus infection status. Typing coverage varied by locus: about 629-640 donors for A, B, C, DRB1 and DQB1; roughly 500 for DQA1; 600 to 610 for DPA1; fewer than 480 for DPB1. About five DR-DQ haplotypes were treated as single units for association and clustering because of strong linkage in the cohort. The aim of the study was to test whether cataloging public T cell receptors could identify signatures of past pathogen exposure. Across approximately 420 genotyped donors of the cohort, an average of roughly 200,000 unique TCR beta nucleotide sequences per donor were sequenced, and roughly 18% of those sequences were non-productive. An earlier analysis of approximately 500 of the donors applied high-throughput TCR beta sequencing to assess whether each TCR beta V gene segment acted as functional or pseudogenic. Of the 300 to 450 genotyped donors, more than 75% were placed in the genetic ancestry cluster associated with self-reported Caucasian donors.

V has 3 bases trimmed and J has 0 bases trimmed; junction bases matching no gene number 8. Reading the germline V gene (reference sequence) gives CDR1 WNHNN and CDR2 SYGVQD. From cysteine to phenylalanine, the CDR3 is 16 amino acids long. Only the CDR3 portion is preserved as DNA: 48 bases, with reading frame beginning at the first base. General findings and caveats noted by the study authors: In a later analysis, about 17,000 TCR beta sequences were associated with specific HLA alleles at a false discovery rate of 0.05. A later analysis found that TCR association rates varied across HLA loci, with DRB1 alleles showing the most associated TCRs and HLA-C alleles the fewest. Linkage disequilibrium might explain the correlated functional status among segregating V segments, but an unknown experimental factor could not be excluded. A later analysis reported that several top co-occurrence clusters appeared linked to parvovirus B19, influenza, CMV and Epstein-Barr virus. In a later analysis, HLA-associated TCR beta chains were found to be more clonally expanded and to have lower generation probabilities than equally common non-associated chains. It was suggested by the authors that the approach could potentially be generalized to other disease states and immunological phenotypes. Most TCR sequences were seen in very few donors, while some public TCRs were found in many individuals. In this cohort, only TCR beta chains were sequenced, and detectable features were limited by the absence of alpha or paired-chain data. An earlier analysis of several hundred of the donors showed that most TCR beta V segments appeared in productive rearrangements either about 87% or about 30% of the time, which broadly matched IMGT annotations. Because HLA typing was unavailable for some donors at each locus, only the typed subset was used in association tests. In vitro tests confirmed that a few of the cytomegalovirus-associated TCR beta chains recognize cytomegalovirus antigens. When HLA alleles, especially DR and DQ, strongly co-occurred, attributing TCR associations to individual alleles was difficult. The study gave a list of about 150 TCR beta chains associated with cytomegalovirus. An association between a missense DCLRE1C variant and V-gene and J-gene trimming of TCR beta chains was found in a later genetic analysis and replicated in an independent cohort. In a later genetic analysis, fewer N-insertions in productive TCRs were reported among donors in an Asian-associated ancestry cluster than the 666-donor mean. The only immune exposure information available for the cohort was CMV serostatus. Because counts were too low, roughly 17 rarely observed V segments, including chromosome 9 orphons, were left out of the earlier analysis of a few hundred of the donors. Sequencing depth was assumed to be roughly uniform across donors in the presence/absence analyses, though that assumption may not hold. A further reported finding was that TCR beta sequences accurately predicted the HLA-A and HLA-B alleles for most subjects in the first cohort. A later analysis found that most CMV-associated TCR beta chains appeared HLA-restricted, with HLA associations seemingly driven largely by CMV exposure. In both the original and validation cohorts, the classifier was reported to diagnose cytomegalovirus status with high specificity and sensitivity. Some IMGT-functional V segments, including TRBV6-2 and TRBV6-3, could not be told apart with the 87-base-pair reads, so those segments were excluded. A cluster of highly shared sequence variants was judged likely to be a technical artifact of the sequencing pipeline.

The library was produced with the immunoSEQ multiplex PCR assay. The multiplex PCR relied on a mix of 60 forward primers for TCR Vbeta segments and 13 reverse primers for TCR Jbeta segments. The CDR3 region of rearranged TCR beta genes was amplified from genomic DNA by a multiplex PCR assay. Amplified TCR beta libraries were sequenced as 87-base-pair reads on the Illumina HiSeq System. The original methods were these. A later analysis tallied around 82 million unique TCR beta chains across the 600 to 700 repertoires, and roughly 11 million of those chains were shared by two or more donors. A nearest-neighbor algorithm error-corrected the raw reads and collapsed the reads into unique sequences, merging closely related sequences to remove PCR and sequencing errors. Alignment of CDR3 sequences to IMGT reference sequences was used to assign V, D and J gene segments. For a sequence to be retained, at least a six-nucleotide match to both a V gene segment and a J gene segment was required. Rearrangements were classified as productive when the CDR3 lacked stop codons and remained in frame with V and J, and all other rearrangements were classified as non-productive. CDR3 was defined according to IMGT convention as the region running from the second conserved V-encoded cysteine to the conserved J-encoded phenylalanine. The earlier analysis of around 640 of the donors excluded sequences that lacked an unambiguous match to a single V gene segment. In an earlier analysis of approximately 560 of the donors, a V segment was called functional when productive rearrangements were above 56.7%, and segregating when the standard deviation between donors exceeded 5%. To diagnose cytomegalovirus status from the catalog of TCR beta chain sequences, a statistical classification framework was built. In a later analysis, TCR nucleotide sequences were compared against IMGT/GENE-DB human TR gene sequences so that V and J genes could be assigned. In a later analysis, CDR3 sequences and most-parsimonious VDJ recombination scenarios were assigned using the TCRdist pipeline. In a later analysis, every TCR beta chain was defined by the combination of its CDR3 amino acid sequence and its V-gene family, and reads without a unique V-gene family were dropped. As a way to deal with suspected cross-contamination and a sequencing artifact, a later analysis dropped 450 to 600 nucleotide sequences that were highly shared and had low generation probability. In a later analysis, a clonal expansion index for each public chain was calculated from normalized within-repertoire ranks of inferred template counts. In a later analysis, generation probabilities were computed with a VDJ recombination model fitted to out-of-frame rearrangements, and the resulting probabilities were checked against IGoR. A later analysis scored TCR-TCR, TCR-HLA and TCR-CMV co-occurrence with hypergeometric tests, applying a repertoire-size bias correction to TCR pairs. A later analysis estimated false discovery rates by permuting HLA or CMV assignments 20 times. A later analysis grouped co-occurring TCRs with DBSCAN, adding TCRdist sequence similarity when clustering within HLA-allele-positive subsets. Co-occurrence clustering excluded repertoires with fewer than 30,000 or more than 120,000 public chains, plus five with anomalous nucleotide sharing. TCRdb took over this immuneACCESS table, retaining in-frame rearrangements with V and J assigned. Such tables are incomplete; in checked studies, under half of the missing clones stem from an unresolved V gene, and the remainder is unexplained. That table furnishes V, J and clone size, whereas the DNA furnished D and trimming. A total of 200,000 to 300,000 clones appear in this sample, about 85% of them only once. The ten most abundant clones make up about 0.25% of the sample.

The cohort comprised some 700 healthy bone marrow donors. At the time of sampling, all cohort members were nominally healthy, though unrecorded immune exposures were likely present. The donor tested CMV seronegative and was one of the 352 seronegative cohort members. A peripheral blood sample was collected from each donor, and TCR beta sequencing was performed on peripheral blood mononuclear cells. Genomic DNA was extracted from the blood cell samples with the Qiagen DNeasy Blood Extraction Kit. A word on this clone: Its antigen remains unidentified. No base quality information exists; no much larger clone differs at one position.

The V and J segments used are TRBV10-1 and TRBJ2-7, with TRBD1 identical over 7 junction bases. The clonotype originates from a girl aged 2 to 10 in good health and CMV-seronegative. Sequencing was done on a sample of PBMCs. Read as DNA, the sequence is TGCGCCAGCAGTGACCCTTCGACAGGGAGCTCCTACGAGCAGTACTTC. This translates into CASSDPSTGSSYEQYF.